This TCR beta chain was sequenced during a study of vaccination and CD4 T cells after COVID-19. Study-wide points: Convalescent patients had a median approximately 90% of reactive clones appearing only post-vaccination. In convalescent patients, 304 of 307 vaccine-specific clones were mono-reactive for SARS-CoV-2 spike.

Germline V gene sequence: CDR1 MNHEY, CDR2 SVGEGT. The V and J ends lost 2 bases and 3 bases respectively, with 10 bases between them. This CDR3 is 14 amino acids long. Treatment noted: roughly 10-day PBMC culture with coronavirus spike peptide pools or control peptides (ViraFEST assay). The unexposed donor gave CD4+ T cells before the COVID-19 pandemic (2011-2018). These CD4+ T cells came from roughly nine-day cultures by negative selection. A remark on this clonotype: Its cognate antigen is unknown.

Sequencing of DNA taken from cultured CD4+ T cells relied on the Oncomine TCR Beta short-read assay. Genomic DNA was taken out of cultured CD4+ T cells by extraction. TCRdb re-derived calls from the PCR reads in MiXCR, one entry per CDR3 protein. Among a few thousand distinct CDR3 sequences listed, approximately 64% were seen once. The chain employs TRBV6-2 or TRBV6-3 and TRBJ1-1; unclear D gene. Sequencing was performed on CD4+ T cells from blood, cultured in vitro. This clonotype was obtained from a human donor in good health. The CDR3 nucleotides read TGTGCCAGCAGTTACGTATGGCGGGACACTGAAGCTTTCTTT. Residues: CASSYVWRDTEAFF.